This T cell receptor (beta chain) was documented in a study of spatial heterogeneity in lung cancer (dated by TCRdb to between 2018 and 2021). Study-wide context: Beta-chain transcripts were consistently detected in greater numbers than alpha-chain transcripts, which likely reflected higher beta-chain transcript abundance. TCR repertoire features were related to nonsynonymous mutation counts determined by whole-exome sequencing of tumor tissue. In tumor regions, TCR transcript counts showed a strong correlation with a T cell transcriptional module score from matched bulk RNA-seq. In non-small cell lung cancer, the study quantitatively compared TCR alpha and beta repertoires across several tumor regions, matched nontumor lung, and blood. At surgery, hundreds of tumor regions, around 64 matched nontumor lung samples and 56 PBMC samples were TCR-sequenced for both alpha and beta chains. In the raw uncorrected reads, each unique combination of TCR and UMI appeared on average more than ten times. Findings and caveats that apply to the study as a whole: TCR-seq coverage of tumor T cells was estimated to be only approximately 7% for alpha chains and 13% for beta chains. The count of ubiquitous expanded TCRs correlated with the count of ubiquitous nonsynonymous mutations, and the count of regional expanded TCRs correlated with the count of regional nonsynonymous mutations. Confirming at a functional level the hypothesis that regional TCRs recognize regional mutations was considered to require additional single-cell paired TCR alpha and beta sequencing. A correlation was observed between the number of expanded intratumoral alpha and beta TCRs and the tumor nonsynonymous mutation count.

The library was built by means of 5' RACE. Instrument on record: NextSeq 500. The TCR library protocol attached a unique molecular identifier to each TCR cDNA molecule to allow correction of PCR and sequencing errors. Turning to the authors' computational methods: Decombinator tools were used for TCR identification, UMI-based error correction and CDR3 extraction. Expanded TCRs were defined as those above a frequency of 2 per 1,000, corresponding to the top 1% of the tumor frequency distribution. Expanded tumor TCRs statistically deemed absent (corrected P<0.05) from at least one tumor region were classed as regional, and all other expanded tumor TCRs were classed as ubiquitous. Renyi diversity was calculated using the R vegan package after each repertoire was subsampled 100 times to 5,000 TCRs. CDR3 similarity networks were built from amino acid triplet string-kernel similarity, with CDR3s being connected when pairwise similarity was above 0.82. The raw public reads went through TCRdb reprocessing: fastp at Q25, MiXCR clone calling, in-frame beta chains kept. One record per CDR3 amino acid sequence lists the most common genes and DNA. TCRdb, rather than the study authors, made the V and J calls. The sample yields roughly 18,000 distinct CDR3 sequences; 9.6% were counted once. The top ten constitute 20% to 25% of the sample.

The germline V gene (reference sequence) gives CDR1 as PRHDT and CDR2 as FYEKMQ. The V and J ends are trimmed by 5 bases and 4 bases, leaving 12 bases between them. Counted from cysteine to phenylalanine, this CDR3 has 14 amino acids. The CDR3 DNA has 42 bases and is translated from base 1. Comments on this clonotype: The antigen this receptor binds is unknown. Base qualities are not recorded, but no much larger clone differs from it by a single base. This beta chain appears as a stray read in a library generated for alpha chains; its size is not informative.

Sample time point, as interpreted from the label and publication: sample taken at primary tumor resection. Samples were obtained from approximately 72 patients with early-stage, untreated non-small cell lung cancer from the lung TRACERx cohort. TCR sequencing used whole RNA extracted from tumor and nontumor lung tissue, or from cryopreserved PBMC samples, without cell sorting. Patients were selected for TCR sequencing only if sufficient RNA was available from at least two tumor regions. Before being selected, tumor and adjacent nontumor lung specimens were reviewed by a lung pathologist. The source is a female donor with early-stage non-small cell lung cancer. The chain uses TRBV13 and TRBJ1-5, and possibly TRBD1, on 6 matching bases. The sample consisted of lung tumor tissue, taken at surgery. The CDR3 loop reads CASSRGGPNQPQHF. The nucleotide sequence reads as follows: TGTGCCAGCAGCCGCGGGGGGCCAAATCAGCCCCAGCATTTT.